These 22 T cell receptor beta chains were sequenced from one sample in a study of blood T cell repertoires in COVID-19. Some clones are missing from TCRdb's copy, which holds only in-frame ones; the method was immunoSEQ multiplex PCR. The sample records 150,000 to 200,000 clones, around 83% being singletons. The specimen was peripheral blood. The receptors derive from a middle-aged woman with acute or convalescent COVID-19.

V gene TRBV6-2 or TRBV6-3 combines with J gene TRBJ2-4; 8 nucleotides match TRBD1. The trim removed 2 bases at V and 0 bases at J, leaving 12 bases unmatched. Germline CDR1 is MNHEY and CDR2 is SVGEGT. This CDR3 has 19 amino acids. CDR3 sequence (DNA): TGTGCCAGCAGTTACCTCGCAGGGGGCTTCAACATAGCCAAAAACATTCAGTACTTC. Its translation: CASSYLAGGFNIAKNIQYF.

The V gene is TRBV18, the J gene TRBJ2-5; a weak D match, TRBD2 (5 bases). Germline CDR1 is KGHSH and CDR2 is LQKENI. The length of the CDR3 is 15 residues. The V and J ends lost 2 bases and 2 bases respectively, with 12 bases between them. Here the CDR3 reads CASSPNSGTQETQYF. In DNA form, the CDR3 reads TGTGCCAGCTCACCAAACAGCGGAACACAAGAGACCCAGTACTTC. The full variable domain, with the rest looked up from reference TRBV18 and TRBJ2-5, is NAGVMQNPRHLVRRRGQEARLRCSPMKGHSHVYWYRQLPEEGLKFMVYLQKENIIDESGMPKERFSAEFPKEGPSILRIQQVVRGDSAAYFCASSPNSGTQETQYFGPGTRLLVL.

The chain uses TRBV18 and TRBJ1-4; no clear D gene. Trimming shortened V by 6 bases and J by 2 bases, and 10 bases separated the two germline ends. CDR3 length equals 14 residues. Germline V lookup: CDR1 KGHSH, CDR2 LQKENI. The CDR3 sequence: CASSPTPTNEKLFF. The CDR3 nucleotides read TGTGCCAGCTCCCCGACACCGACTAATGAAAAACTGTTTTTT.

V is TRBV28 and J is TRBJ2-2, with 7 bases matching TRBD2. V shed 2 bases and J 7 bases; nucleotides not matched to a gene: 10. Germline assignment: CDR1 MDHEN and CDR2 SYDVKM. The CDR3 spans 16 residues. CDR3 amino acids: CASSLIRGGGHGELFF. The CDR3 bases are TGTGCCAGCAGTTTAATTCGTGGGGGGGGTCACGGGGAGCTGTTTTTT. Looking up the rest from reference TRBV28 and TRBJ2-2 gives the full variable domain: DVKVTQSSRYLVKRTGEKVFLECVQDMDHENMFWYRQDPGLGLRLIYFSYDVKMKEKGDIPEGYSVSREKKERFSLILESASTNQTSMYLCASSLIRGGGHGELFFGEGSRLTVL.

This chain uses TRBV11-3 with TRBJ2-2; the D is unclear. V lost 0 bases, J lost 0 bases, and 17 bases lay in between. The CDR3 runs 19 residues. From germline, CDR1 is SGHNT and CDR2 YENEEA. DNA for the CDR3: TGTGCCAGCAGCTTAGAGGCAGTCGTCTTAGGAGCGAACACCGGGGAGCTGTTTTTT. Translation: CASSLEAVVLGANTGELFF.

This clone showed up just a few times. This CDR3 is CASRDRVLDFRALREQYF. The CDR3 DNA is TGTGCCAGCAGGGACAGGGTGCTTGACTTTCGGGCCCTTCGCGAGCAGTACTTC. V and J are TRBV2 and TRBJ2-7; 8 positions match TRBD1. V lost 6 bases, J lost 6 bases, and 22 bases stayed unmatched. CDR3 length: 18 residues. Germline CDR1 reads SNHLY; CDR2 reads FYNNEI.

The chain uses TRBV2 and TRBJ2-1; TRBD2 aligns across 7 bases. CDR3 size: 12 residues. Germline V gene sequence: CDR1 SNHLY, CDR2 FYNNEI. J gave up 7 bases and V 5 bases, and 2 bases lay outside the gene matches. Written as DNA, the CDR3 is TGTGCCAGCAGTCGCGGGAGAAATGAGCAGTTCTTC. Translation: CASSRGRNEQFF.

This clone was seen only once. V usage is TRBV5-1 and J usage is TRBJ2-1; 12 bases are a match to TRBD2. Germline V lookup: CDR1 SGHRS, CDR2 YFSETQ. Germline trimming cut 4 bases from V and 5 bases from J; bases unmatched to any gene: 13. CDR3 length equals 18 residues. CDR3 protein: CASSIRLAGGLWDNEQFF. CDR3 bases: TGCGCCAGCAGCATCCGGCTAGCGGGAGGGCTGTGGGACAATGAGCAGTTCTTC.

The chain is built from TRBV28 and TRBJ1-5, with unresolved D. From germline, CDR1 is MDHEN and CDR2 SYDVKM. V dropped 5 bases and J dropped 6 bases, with 14 bases sitting between them. The CDR3 covers 14 residues. CDR3 residues: CASSQAGATQPQHF. The CDR3 DNA is TGTGCCAGCAGTCAAGCGGGTGCAACTCAGCCCCAGCATTTT.

On this clone: Other DNA sequences in this sample translate to the same CDR3. The chain couples TRBV7-2 to TRBJ2-3; D not resolved. Per the germline V gene, CDR1 is SGHTA and CDR2 is FQGNSA. The CDR3 contains 14 residues. Trimming removed 1 base at V and 2 bases at J, with 7 bases between. The CDR3 DNA follows: TGTGCCAGCAGCTTAGACTACTACACAGATACGCAGTATTTT. Translation gives CASSLDYYTDTQYF.

V gene TRBV4-1 combines with J gene TRBJ2-7, with TRBD1 identical over 9 bases. Losses at the gene ends were 2 bases for V and 6 bases for J; bases not matched to a gene: 8. The CDR3 runs 15 residues. CDR1 MGHRA and CDR2 YSYEKL come from the germline V gene. The CDR3 DNA reads as TGCGCCAGCAGCCAACCCGGGACAGGGCCCCGCGAGCAGTACTTC. Translating it yields CASSQPGTGPREQYF.

This chain uses TRBV7-2 with TRBJ1-2, with 7 bases identical to TRBD1. Germline V CDR1 and CDR2: SGHTA, FQGNSA. The trim removed 1 base at V and 3 bases at J, leaving 5 bases unmatched. The CDR3 length is 15 residues. CDR3 in DNA: TGTGCCAGCAGCTTAGGAGGGGGCACAGACTATGGCTACACCTTC. Amino acids: CASSLGGGTDYGYTF.

This clone was found once. The rearrangement joins TRBV9 to TRBJ2-1, with 13 positions matching TRBD2. Germline values: CDR1 SGDLS, CDR2 YYNGEE. Germline trimming cut 3 bases from V and 7 bases from J; bases unmatched to any gene: 4. The CDR3 has 15 amino acids. CDR3 in DNA: TGTGCCAGCAGCGCCGAGGGACTAGCGGGGAATGAGCAGTTCTTC. Residues: CASSAEGLAGNEQFF.

The chain is built from TRBV18 and TRBJ1-6; possible D gene TRBD1, 6 bases. The germline gives CDR1 KGHSH, CDR2 LQKENI. Between the trimmed V and J ends, which lost 6 bases and 9 bases, there was a span of 15 bases. The CDR3 consists of 14 residues. The CDR3 DNA reads as TGTGCCAGCTCCTCCGGGACAATCACTTCACCCCTCCACTTT. This encodes CASSSGTITSPLHF.

J is TRBJ2-1 and V is TRBV10-3; the match to TRBD2 covers 11 bases. The CDR3 runs to 15 residues. Trimming cost V 6 bases and J 5 bases; bases outside gene matches: 6. Per the germline V gene, CDR1 is ENHRY and CDR2 is SYGVKD. The CDR3: CAISPLAGGHNEQFF. In DNA, the CDR3 is TGTGCCATCAGCCCCCTAGCGGGAGGTCACAATGAGCAGTTCTTC.

The chain joins TRBV7-6 to TRBJ2-1; tentatively, D is TRBD2 (7 bases). Trimming left V 5 bases short and J 0 bases short, with 11 bases between. The V gene's germline CDR1 is SGHVS and CDR2 FNYEAQ. CDR3 size: 15 residues. CDR3 sequence: CASSTAGHSYNEQFF. DNA for the CDR3: TGTGCCAGCAGCACAGCGGGACACTCCTACAATGAGCAGTTCTTC.

The chain recombines TRBV24-1 with TRBJ2-7; 7 bases align to TRBD2. The CDR3 totals 12 residues. The ends lost 5 bases at V and 6 bases at J; junction bases unmatched: 3. The germline CDR1 and CDR2 sequences are KGHDR and SFDVKD. The CDR3 reads CATSGERGEQYF. CDR3 nucleotides: TGTGCCACCAGTGGGGAGCGGGGCGAGCAGTACTTC.

The chain has TRBV14 and TRBJ1-1, with 7 bases fitting TRBD1. V lost 6 bases to trimming and J lost 4 bases; unmatched junction nucleotides: 5. The CDR3 consists of 13 residues. Germline CDR1 and CDR2: SGHDN and FVKESK. The DNA of the CDR3 is TGTGCCAGCAGTTTCCAGGGGGTCACTGAAGCTTTCTTT. It is translated as CASSFQGVTEAFF.

In its sample, this clone was seen a few times. The genes are TRBV4-1 and TRBJ2-3; TRBD1 aligns across 7 bases. CDR1 and CDR2 (germline): MGHRA, YSYEKL. This CDR3 contains 14 residues. V dropped 4 bases and J dropped 5; count of bases not matched to a gene: 6. The chain's CDR3 is CASSPDRVIDTQYF. In DNA, the CDR3 is TGCGCCAGCAGCCCCGACAGGGTGATAGATACGCAGTATTTT.

V and J are TRBV7-9 and TRBJ2-3; D ambiguous. The CDR3 covers 14 residues. The V end lost 7 bases, the J end lost 0 bases, and 11 bases lay between the germline ends. Germline V gene data show CDR1 as SEHNR and CDR2 as FQNEAQ (reference sequence). The CDR3 spells CASTQSSSTDTQYF. The CDR3, as DNA: TGTGCCAGCACTCAGTCTTCTAGCACAGATACGCAGTATTTT.

The J gene is TRBJ2-1, the V gene TRBV5-1; 7 positions match TRBD2. Trimming at V came to 5 bases and at J to 15 bases, leaving 17 bases not matched to a gene. CDR1 is SGHRS and CDR2 is YFSETQ in the germline V gene. This CDR3 is built from 14 residues. CDR3 nucleotide sequence: TGCGCCAGCAGTGGGGCTCATTCGGGACTAACGGCGTTCTTC. Translating it yields CASSGAHSGLTAFF.

The CDR3 DNA follows: TGTGCCACCCGGACAGGGGGAACCGGGGAGCTGTTTTTT. It encodes CATRTGGTGELFF. This chain connects TRBV24-1 to TRBJ2-2; 10 positions match TRBD1. Germline lookup yields CDR1 KGHDR and CDR2 SFDVKD. This CDR3 has 13 amino acids. Germline trimming cut 9 bases from V and 5 bases from J; bases unmatched to any gene: 2.